Shown below are 12 T cell receptor beta chains from a single sample sequenced in a study of blood T cells in healthy people across ages. Together with a sample-barcoded 5' primer, a J-beta primer mix was included in a second PCR lasting roughly 6 to 12 cycles. MiXCR, applied by TCRdb to the 5' RACE reads, yields one record per CDR3 protein. The data contain roughly 800,000 distinct CDR3 sequences, 25% to 30% of them seen just once; the ten biggest clones take up around 3%. Another study also made use of these data, one on T cells of mothers and their children.

The sample taken for sequencing was blood. All receptors come from a boy between 10 and 17 years old in good health.

The DNA of the CDR3 is TGTGCCAGCTCCCCCCCCAGGGACGGTCAAGAGACCCAGTACTTC. This translates into CASSPPRDGQETQYF. The rearrangement links TRBV18 to TRBJ2-5; the D gene could be TRBD1 or TRBD2 (5 bases each). Germline V gene lookup returns CDR1 KGHSH and CDR2 LQKENI. V was clipped by 6 bases and J by 2 bases, with 16 bases between them. CDR3 length: 15 residues. Combining the CDR3 with reference TRBV18 and TRBJ2-5 gives the whole variable domain NAGVMQNPRHLVRRRGQEARLRCSPMKGHSHVYWYRQLPEEGLKFMVYLQKENIIDESGMPKERFSAEFPKEGPSILRIQQVVRGDSAAYFCASSPPRDGQETQYFGPGTRLLVL.

This clonotype was counted only a few times. V is TRBV12-3 or TRBV12-4 and J is TRBJ2-3; unclear D gene. The V end lost 3 bases, the J end lost 0 bases, and 10 bases lay between the germline ends. CDR3 length: 15 amino acids. The CDR3 sequence: CASSFGSPSTDTQYF. CDR3 nucleotides: TGTGCCAGCAGTTTTGGGTCCCCTAGCACAGATACGCAGTATTTT.

This clonotype has more than one count but fewer than ten. This chain joins TRBV12-3 or TRBV12-4 and TRBJ1-1; D uncertain. The V end lost 6 bases, the J end lost 0 bases, and 8 bases lay between the germline ends. The CDR3 is 13 amino acids. CDR3 sequence: CASRAGMNTEAFF. CDR3 sequence (DNA): TGTGCCAGCAGGGCTGGAATGAACACTGAAGCTTTCTTT.

This clonotype was recorded a few times. This chain links TRBV12-5 with TRBJ2-1, with D possibly being TRBD2 (6 bases). The J call may be faulty, since TRBJ2-5 better matches the DNA end. The CDR3 runs 14 residues. The V gene's germline CDR1 is LGHNT and CDR2 FRNRAP. Here the CDR3 DNA reads TGTGCTAGTGGTTGGGGGGAAGTAGGAGAGACCCAGTACTTC. Amino acids: CASGWGEVGETQYF.

The chain links TRBV5-1 to TRBJ1-4; a possible D gene is TRBD1 (5 bases). V lost 4 bases and J lost 0, with 10 bases in between. The germline gives CDR1 SGHRS, CDR2 YFSETQ. The CDR3 is made up of 15 amino acids. The chain's CDR3 is CASSPTTATNEKLFF. CDR3 nucleotide sequence: TGCGCCAGCAGCCCAACGACAGCAACTAATGAAAAACTGTTTTTT.

The J gene is TRBJ2-5, the V gene TRBV24-1, with D uncertain. V was shortened by 7 bases and J by 3 bases, with 11 bases between the two germline ends. This CDR3 region has 13 residues. Germline values: CDR1 KGHDR, CDR2 SFDVKD. The CDR3 bases are TGTGCCACCAGGGCCCATGTGGAAGAGACCCAGTACTTC. This gives the protein CATRAHVEETQYF.

The rearrangement uses TRBV6-1 and TRBJ1-5; 8 positions agree with TRBD1. Germline V gives CDR1 MNHNS, CDR2 SASEGT. J gave up 1 base and V 6 bases, and 5 bases lay outside the gene matches. There are 15 residues in the CDR3. This CDR3 is CASRSGQASNQPQHF. The CDR3 bases are TGTGCCAGCAGATCGGGACAGGCGAGCAATCAGCCCCAGCATTTT.

The chain links TRBV20-1 to TRBJ1-2, with D uncertain. The length of the CDR3 is 13 residues. Between the trimmed V and J ends, which lost 0 bases and 7 bases, there was a span of 12 bases. Germline CDR1 reads DFQATT; CDR2 reads SNEGSKA (reference sequence). The CDR3 sequence is CSARELRGGGYTF. CDR3 nucleotides: TGCAGTGCTAGAGAACTTCGGGGTGGTGGCTACACCTTC.

V and J are TRBV6-1 and TRBJ2-5, with D hard to call. The J call is uncertain, as TRBJ2-1 better fits the DNA end. CDR1 is MNHNS, CDR2 SASEGT, per germline. CDR3 length equals 16 residues. DNA for the CDR3: TGTGCCAGCAGTATCGGCAAGGGAAATCGAACCTATGAGCAGTTCTTC. Amino acid sequence: CASSIGKGNRTYEQFF.

The CDR3 sequence: CASSRPTVQETQYF. CDR3 DNA sequence: TGTGCCAGCAGCCGCCCGACAGTACAAGAGACCCAGTACTTC. The chain is built from TRBV7-8 and TRBJ2-5; D is perhaps TRBD1 (5 bases). The CDR3 spans 14 residues. V was shortened by 5 bases and J by 2 bases, with 12 bases between the two germline ends. Germline V CDR1 and CDR2: SGHVS, FQNEAQ.

This clonotype was picked up a small number of times. V is TRBV7-2 and J is TRBJ1-2, with no clear D. Per the germline V gene, CDR1 is SGHTA and CDR2 is FQGNSA. CDR3 length: 13 amino acids. The germline V and J ends were trimmed by 5 bases and 5 bases, with 12 bases remaining between them. The CDR3 DNA sequence: TGTGCCAGCAGCATGTCACGGGTATATGGCTACACCTTC. Protein product: CASSMSRVYGYTF. The whole variable domain, filled in from reference TRBV7-2 and TRBJ1-2, reads GAGVSQSPSNKVTEKGKDVELRCDPISGHTALYWYRQSLGQGLEFLIYFQGNSAPDKSGLPSDRFSAERTGGSVSTLTIQRTQQEDSAVYLCASSMSRVYGYTFGSGTRLTVV.

The V call is TRBV6-2 or TRBV6-3, the J call TRBJ2-6, with 9 bases matching TRBD1. The V and J ends lost 6 bases and 4 bases, in that order; junction bases with no gene match: 4. The CDR3 loop spans 15 amino acids. Germline V gene sequence: CDR1 MNHEY, CDR2 SVGEGT. CDR3: CASRYRGLGANVLTF. In nucleotides, the CDR3 is TGTGCCAGCAGATACAGGGGGCTCGGGGCCAACGTCCTGACTTTC.